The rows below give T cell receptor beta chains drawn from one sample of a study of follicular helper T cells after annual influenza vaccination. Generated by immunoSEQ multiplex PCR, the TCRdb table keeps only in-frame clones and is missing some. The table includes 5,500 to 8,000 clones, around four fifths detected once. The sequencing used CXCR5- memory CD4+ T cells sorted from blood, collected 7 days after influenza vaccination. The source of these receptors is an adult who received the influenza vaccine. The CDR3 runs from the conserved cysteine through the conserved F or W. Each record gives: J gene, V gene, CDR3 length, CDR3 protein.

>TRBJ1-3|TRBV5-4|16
CASSLAGMVGGNTIYF
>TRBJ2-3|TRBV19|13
CASSIGGTDTQYF
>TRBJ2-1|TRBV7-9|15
CASSVLAGTYNEQFF
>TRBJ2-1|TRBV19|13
CASSLRAFNEQFF
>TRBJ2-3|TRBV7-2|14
CASSYGLVADTQYF
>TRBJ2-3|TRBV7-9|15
CASSRTSGRSDTQYF
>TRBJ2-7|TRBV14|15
CASSQRGTSFHEQYF
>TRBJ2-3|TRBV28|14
CASSLGAGVDTQYF
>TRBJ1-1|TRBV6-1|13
CASSERGNTEAFF
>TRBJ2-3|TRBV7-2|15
CASSSDYLSTDTQYF
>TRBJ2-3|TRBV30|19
CAWTLPRDFHTRGTDTQYF
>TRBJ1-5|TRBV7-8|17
CASSFDGWAGLGQPQHF
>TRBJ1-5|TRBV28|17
CASSLWGGVYSNQPQHF
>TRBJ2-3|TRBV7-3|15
CASSLTNRVADTQYF